This TCR beta chain was captured in a study of blood T cell repertoires in COVID-19. Whole-study context: Sources were T cells, B-cell-depleted T cells, or PBMCs; the material itself was cDNA or gDNA.

As processed by the authors: Estimation of nucleated cell counts relied on the amplification of reference gene primers. The table came from immunoSEQ multiplex PCR; TCRdb's copy has only in-frame clones and leaves some out. That table is the source of V, J and clone size, and D and trimming were worked out from the DNA. In the table there are about 310,000 clones, nearly 90% of which are singletons. The specimen sequenced was peripheral blood. The receptor was isolated from a woman between 40 and 55 years old with COVID-19, enrolled during active disease.

The DNA of the CDR3 is TGTGCCAGCAGTTTCACCTTTAGGGGTTCACCCCTCCACTTT. This encodes CASSFTFRGSPLHF. The chain has TRBV27 and TRBJ1-6, with D possibly matching TRBD1 (5 bases). V lost 3 bases, J lost 9 bases, and 12 bases lay in between. Looked up from germline, CDR1 is MNHEY and CDR2 is SMNVEV (reference sequence). CDR3 length: 14 amino acids.